This T cell receptor beta chain was sequenced in a study of neurological immune-mediated disorders. Findings of the study overall: The greatest TCR clonal expansion occurred in HTLV-1-associated myelopathy and the least in multiple sclerosis, which fell below healthy controls.

This clonotype occurred many times. Its antigen is undetermined. TCRdb processed the 5' RACE reads anew with MiXCR; each CDR3 protein has one entry. The sample lists roughly 70,000 distinct CDR3 sequences, roughly 4.5% seen once, with about 2.2% in the top ten. The V gene end was trimmed by 0 bases and the J gene end by 2 bases; junction bases not matched to a gene: 4. This CDR3 has 16 amino acids. From germline, CDR1 is SGDLS and CDR2 YYNGEE. The chain is built from TRBV9 and TRBJ2-3, with TRBD1 matching over 9 bases. Sequencing was done on a sample of PBMCs. This receptor was obtained from a woman in her 70s with multiple sclerosis. CDR3 DNA sequence: TGTGCCAGCAGCGTAGGGGGGACAGGGTACACAGATACGCAGTATTTT. Protein sequence: CASSVGGTGYTDTQYF.